This TCR beta chain emerged from a study of blood T cell repertoires in COVID-19. At the level of the study: The United States, Italy and Spain supplied acute and convalescent COVID-19 samples. The cDNA or gDNA used as material had been derived from T cells, B-cell-depleted T cells, or PBMCs.

Germline CDR1 reads LGHDT; CDR2 reads YNNKEL (reference sequence). The CDR3 runs to 14 residues. Trimming shortened V by 4 bases and J by 2 bases, and 11 bases separated the two germline ends. In the original workflow: Amplification from reference gene primers served as the basis for estimated nucleated cell counts. The repertoire was sequenced with immunoSEQ multiplex PCR; TCRdb's copy has only in-frame clones and lacks some. V and J calls and clone size are as listed in that table; D and trimming were resolved from the DNA. Among about 250,000 clones listed, 86% were seen once. This chain links TRBV3-1 (or the pseudogene TRBV3-2) with TRBJ1-2; D is possibly TRBD1 (5 bases). Sequenced input: peripheral blood. The TCR comes from a woman aged 55-70 years who had recovered from COVID-19. CDR3 in amino acids: CASSPHRGNYGYTF. For the CDR3, the DNA is TGTGCCAGCAGCCCACATCGGGGGAACTATGGCTACACCTTC.